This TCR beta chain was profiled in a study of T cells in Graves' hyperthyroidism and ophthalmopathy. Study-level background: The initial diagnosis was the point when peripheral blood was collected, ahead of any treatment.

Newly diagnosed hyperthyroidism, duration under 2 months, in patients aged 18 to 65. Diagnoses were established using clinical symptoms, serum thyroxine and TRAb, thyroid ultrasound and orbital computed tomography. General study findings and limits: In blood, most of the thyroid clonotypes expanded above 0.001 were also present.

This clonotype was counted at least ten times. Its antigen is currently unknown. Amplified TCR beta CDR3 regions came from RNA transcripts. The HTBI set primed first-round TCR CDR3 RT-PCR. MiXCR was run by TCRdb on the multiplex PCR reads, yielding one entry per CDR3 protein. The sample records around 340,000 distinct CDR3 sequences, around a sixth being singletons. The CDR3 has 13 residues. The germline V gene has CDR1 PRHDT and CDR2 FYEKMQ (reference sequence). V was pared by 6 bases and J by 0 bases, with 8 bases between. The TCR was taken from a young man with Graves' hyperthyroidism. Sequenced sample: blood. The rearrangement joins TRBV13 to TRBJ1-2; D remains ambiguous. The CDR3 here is CASSGVSNYGYTF. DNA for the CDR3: TGTGCCAGCAGTGGGGTCTCTAACTATGGCTACACCTTC. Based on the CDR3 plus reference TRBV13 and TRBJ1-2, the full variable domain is AAGVIQSPRHLIKEKRETATLKCYPIPRHDTVYWYQQGPGQDPQFLISFYEKMQSDKGSIPDRFSAQQFSDYHSELNMSSLELGDSALYFCASSGVSNYGYTFGSGTRLTVV.